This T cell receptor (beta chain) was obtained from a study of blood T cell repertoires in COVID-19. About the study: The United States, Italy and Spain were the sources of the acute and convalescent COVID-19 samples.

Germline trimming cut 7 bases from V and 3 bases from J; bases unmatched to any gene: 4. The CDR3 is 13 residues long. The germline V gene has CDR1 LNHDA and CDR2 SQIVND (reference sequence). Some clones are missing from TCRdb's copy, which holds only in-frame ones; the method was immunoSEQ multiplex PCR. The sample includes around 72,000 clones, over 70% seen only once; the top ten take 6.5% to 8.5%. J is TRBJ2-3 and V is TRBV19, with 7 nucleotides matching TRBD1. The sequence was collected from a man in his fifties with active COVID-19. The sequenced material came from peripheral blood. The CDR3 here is CASKTGKTDTQYF. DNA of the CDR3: TGTGCCAGTAAGACAGGGAAGACAGATACGCAGTATTTT.